The entry that follows covers one T cell receptor (beta chain) sequence. Antigen specificity is unknown. TCRdb reprocessed the reads via MiXCR and lists one record per CDR3 protein. The sample includes some 400,000 distinct CDR3 sequences, roughly 31% of them seen just once. The sample originates from a study of T cell repertoires in cytomegalovirus infection. Whole-study context: TCR beta signatures that were public indicated CMV infection and matching HLA type. Whole-study results and caveats: Summed public TCR beta family frequency identified CMV carriers bearing the relevant HLA.

Looked up from germline, CDR1 is SGDLS and CDR2 is YYNGEE. The CDR3 totals 16 residues. The V and J ends lost 4 bases and 2 bases respectively, with 17 bases between them. The sample consisted of PBMCs. This receptor was obtained from a human donor in good health (CMV status not recorded). Some clones in this sample may be carry-over from other donors' samples. The V and J genes are TRBV9 and TRBJ2-3; D is perhaps TRBD1 or TRBD2 (7 bases each). The CDR3 nucleotides read TGTGCCAGCAGCCCTGGGGGAGGGGGCCCCACAGATACGCAGTATTTT. Translation gives CASSPGGGGPTDTQYF. The complete variable domain, with remaining parts taken from reference TRBV9 and TRBJ2-3, reads DSGVTQTPKHLITATGQRVTLRCSPRSGDLSVYWYQQSLDQGLQFLIQYYNGEERAKGNILERFSAQQFPDLHSELNLSSLELGDSALYFCASSPGGGGPTDTQYFGPGTRLTVL.